This T cell receptor (beta chain) is drawn from a study of shared clonotypes between healthy human individuals. Donors comprised healthy HIV-negative adults lacking recent acute infections or vaccinations. Every contributor of samples was a Caucasian grown-up residing in Nashville, Tennessee. Clones were read by immunoSEQ multiplex PCR, and TCRdb kept only the in-frame ones, dropping some. The data show roughly 400,000 clones, with 96% seen just once and around 0.32% held by the top ten. This CDR3 has 12 residues. Germline loops: CDR1 SGHRS, CDR2 YFSETQ. The ends were cut back, 2 bases at V and 6 bases at J, with 9 bases in the middle.

This chain uses TRBV5-1 with TRBJ2-7; D ambiguous. Source material: memory CD8+ T cells sorted from blood. The subset: CD45RO+ cells pooled with CCR7-negative TemRA cells. The clonotype comes from a man younger than 40 in good health. In DNA, the CDR3 is TGCGCCAGCAGCTTAGACTTGCGCGAGCAGTACTTC. This codes for CASSLDLREQYF.